This entry is about one TCR beta chain. This specimen belongs to a study of CD8 T cells in Susac syndrome. RNA amounts of roughly 0.5 to 1 ug underwent reverse transcription with random hexamers. From the immunoSEQ multiplex PCR reads, TCRdb called clonotypes with MiXCR, one entry per CDR3 protein. Of approximately 190,000 distinct CDR3 sequences listed, approximately 94% are singletons. The CDR3 loop spans 14 amino acids. V was trimmed by 4 bases and J by 5 bases, leaving 14 bases between them. Germline assignment: CDR1 SEHNR and CDR2 FQNEAQ (reference sequence). The rearrangement joins TRBV7-9 to TRBJ2-5; D is tentatively TRBD1 or TRBD2 (5 bases each). The TCR sequence derives from a human donor with Susac syndrome. The sample consisted of CD4+ T cells from PBMCs. CDR3 amino acids: CASSSGPGWETQYF. The CDR3 DNA follows: TGTGCCAGCAGCTCGGGACCCGGATGGGAGACCCAGTACTTC.